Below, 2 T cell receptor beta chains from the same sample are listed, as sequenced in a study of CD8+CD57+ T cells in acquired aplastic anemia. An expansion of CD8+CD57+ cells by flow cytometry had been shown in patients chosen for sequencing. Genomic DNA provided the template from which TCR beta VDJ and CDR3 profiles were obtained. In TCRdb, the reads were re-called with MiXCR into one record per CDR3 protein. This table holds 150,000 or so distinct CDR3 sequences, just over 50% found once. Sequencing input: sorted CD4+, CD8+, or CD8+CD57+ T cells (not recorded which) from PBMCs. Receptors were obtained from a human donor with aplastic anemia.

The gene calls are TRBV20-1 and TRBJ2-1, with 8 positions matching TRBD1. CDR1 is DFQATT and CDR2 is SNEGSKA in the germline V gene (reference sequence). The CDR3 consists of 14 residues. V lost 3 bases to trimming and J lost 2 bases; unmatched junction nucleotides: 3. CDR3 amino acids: CSARDRVAYNEQFF. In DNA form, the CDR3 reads TGCAGTGCTAGGGACAGGGTGGCCTACAATGAGCAGTTCTTC.

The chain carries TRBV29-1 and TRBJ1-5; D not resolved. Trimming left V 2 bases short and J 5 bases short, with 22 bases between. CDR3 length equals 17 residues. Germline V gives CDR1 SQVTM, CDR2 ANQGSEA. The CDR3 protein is CSVEHPPGSTPDQPQHF. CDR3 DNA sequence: TGCAGCGTTGAACACCCACCGGGCTCCACTCCCGATCAGCCCCAGCATTTT.